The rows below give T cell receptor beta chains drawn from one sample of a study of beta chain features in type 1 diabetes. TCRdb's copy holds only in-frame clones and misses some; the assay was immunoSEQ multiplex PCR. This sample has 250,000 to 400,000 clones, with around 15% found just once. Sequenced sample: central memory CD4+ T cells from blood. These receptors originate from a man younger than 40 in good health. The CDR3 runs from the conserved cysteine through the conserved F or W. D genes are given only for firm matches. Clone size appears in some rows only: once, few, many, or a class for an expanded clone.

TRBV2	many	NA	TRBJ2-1	TGTGCCAGCAGTTGGACTGAAAACAATGAGCAGTTCTTC	CASSWTENNEQFF
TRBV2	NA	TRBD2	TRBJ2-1	TGTGCCAGCAGTGTAGCGGGGGGCCCCTACAATGAGCAGTTCTTC	CASSVAGGPYNEQFF
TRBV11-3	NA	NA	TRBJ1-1	TGTGCCAGCAGCTTAGGGGCACTGAACACTGAAGCTTTCTTT	CASSLGALNTEAFF
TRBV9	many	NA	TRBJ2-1	TGTGCCAGCAGCGTACAGGAAACCGAGCAGTTCTTC	CASSVQETEQFF
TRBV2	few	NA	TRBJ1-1	TGTGCCAGCAGTGAAACGACAACTAACCCTTTCTTT	CASSETTTNPFF
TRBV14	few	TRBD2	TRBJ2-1	TGTGCCAGCAGCTTAATAAGCGGGAGTGGATACAATGAGCAGTTCTTC	CASSLISGSGYNEQFF
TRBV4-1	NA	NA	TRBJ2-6	TGCGCCAGCAGAGTACACCCGGGGGCTCCAGGCCACTCTGGGGCCAACGTCCTGACTTTC	CASRVHPGAPGHSGANVLTF
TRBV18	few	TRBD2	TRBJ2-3	TGTGCCAGCTCACCTCCACTAGCGGGGGGGACAGGTACGCAGTATTTT	CASSPPLAGGTGTQYF
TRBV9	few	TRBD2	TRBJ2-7	TGTGCCAGCAGCAGGGACTTAGCGGGGGGCAACGAGCAGTACTTC	CASSRDLAGGNEQYF
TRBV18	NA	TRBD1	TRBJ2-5	TGTGCCAGCTCACCACTCAAGGGGGCGCGACAAGAGACCCAGTACTTC	CASSPLKGARQETQYF
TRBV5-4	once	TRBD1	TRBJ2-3	TGTGCCAGCAGCTTTACAGGGGCTGCAACGGATACGCAGTATTTT	CASSFTGAATDTQYF
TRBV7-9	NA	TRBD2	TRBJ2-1	TGTGCCAGCAGCTTAGGAAGGACTAGCGTAATCCACAATGAGCAGTTCTTC	CASSLGRTSVIHNEQFF
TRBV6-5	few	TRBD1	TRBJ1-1	TGTGCCAGCAGTCGGCAGGGGGGAAACACTGAAGCTTTCTTT	CASSRQGGNTEAFF
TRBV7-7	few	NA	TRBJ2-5	TGTGCCAGCAGCCCCTTTGGGGGTGGCCAAGAGACCCAGTACTTC	CASSPFGGGQETQYF
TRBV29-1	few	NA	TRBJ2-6	TGCAGCGTTGAAGGGGTTCTCTCTGGGGCCAACGTCCTGACTTTC	CSVEGVLSGANVLTF
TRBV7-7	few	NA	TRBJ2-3	TGTGCCAGCAGCTCTTGGCCCGCAAACACAGATACGCAGTATTTT	CASSSWPANTDTQYF
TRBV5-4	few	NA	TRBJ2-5	TGTGCCAGCAGCTTGGCGGTTGTCCGGGGGACGCAAGAGACCCAGTACTTC	CASSLAVVRGTQETQYF
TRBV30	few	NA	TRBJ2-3	TGTGCCTCCAGGGGGGGGAGGAACCGTAGAAAGACAGATACGCAGTATTTT	CASRGGRNRRKTDTQYF
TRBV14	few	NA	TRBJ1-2	TGTGCCAGCAGCCAGCGCAGGGAAGGCTATGGCTACACCTTC	CASSQRREGYGYTF
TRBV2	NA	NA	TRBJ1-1	TGTGCCAGCAGGCCTCTCGGGGGGGACACTGAAGCTTTCTTT	CASRPLGGDTEAFF
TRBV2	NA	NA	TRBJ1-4	TGTGCCAGTCAAACCGAAAAACTGTTTTTT	CASQTEKLFF
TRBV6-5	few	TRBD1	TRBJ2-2	TGTGCCAGCGACAGGGGGAACACCGGGGAGCTGTTTTTT	CASDRGNTGELFF
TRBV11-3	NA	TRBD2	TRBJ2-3	TGTGCCAGCAGCCCACTAGCGGGGGTTCGCACAGATACGCAGTATTTT	CASSPLAGVRTDTQYF
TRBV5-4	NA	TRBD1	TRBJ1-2	TGTGCCAGCAGCCGTTGGACAGGGCCCAGCCCTAACTATGGCTACACCTTC	CASSRWTGPSPNYGYTF
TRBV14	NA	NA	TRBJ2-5	TGTGCCAGCAGCCAAGGCCTCAGGTCTAGCCTACGGCCGGAGACCCAGTACTTC	CASSQGLRSSLRPETQYF
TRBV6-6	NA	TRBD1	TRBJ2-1	TGTGCCAGCAGTTCAGGGGGCGTTGAGCAGTTCTTC	CASSSGGVEQFF
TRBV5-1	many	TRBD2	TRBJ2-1	TGCGCCAGCAGCCCAGAGGGACTAGATTTCAATGAGCAGTTCTTC	CASSPEGLDFNEQFF
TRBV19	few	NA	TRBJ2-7	TGTGCCAGTAGCTTCGGAGGGGAGCAGTACTTC	CASSFGGEQYF
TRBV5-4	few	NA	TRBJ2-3	TGTGCCAGCAGCTTTGGGGGGGCCAGAACAGATACGCAGTATTTT	CASSFGGARTDTQYF
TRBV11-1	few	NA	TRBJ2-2	TGTGCCAGCAGCTTGTCTCGGACCACCGGGGAGCTGTTTTTT	CASSLSRTTGELFF
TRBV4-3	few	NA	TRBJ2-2	TGCGCCAGCAGCATCCAGCTGGGTGGCGGGGAGCTGTTTTTT	CASSIQLGGGELFF
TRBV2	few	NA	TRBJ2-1	TGTGCCGGATTACCGGGGGACTTTTCCTACAATGAGCAGTTCTTC	CAGLPGDFSYNEQFF
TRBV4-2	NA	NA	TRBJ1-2	TGTGCCAGCAGCCAAGAGAGGGGGGGAGACTATGGCTACACCTTC	CASSQERGGDYGYTF
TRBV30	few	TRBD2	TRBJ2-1	TGTGCCTGGAGTGAGGGACTAGTTTTAGCTGAGCAGTTCTTC	CAWSEGLVLAEQFF
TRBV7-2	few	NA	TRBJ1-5	TGTGCCAGCAGCTTTCAGGGAGATCAGCCCCAGCATTTT	CASSFQGDQPQHF
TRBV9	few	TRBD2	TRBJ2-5	TGTGCCAGCAGCGTAGAAAGCGGGGGACTCCAAGAGACCCAGTACTTC	CASSVESGGLQETQYF
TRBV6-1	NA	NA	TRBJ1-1	TGTGCCAGCTCTGAGTTGAGGGCCGCGGCGTTCTTT	CASSELRAAAFF
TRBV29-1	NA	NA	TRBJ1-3	TGCAGCGTTGAAGGAGGAAACACCATATATTTT	CSVEGGNTIYF